These 20 T cell receptor beta chains were all obtained from the same sample, sequenced in a study of shared clonotypes between healthy human individuals. Profiling relied on immunoSEQ multiplex PCR, and the TCRdb table lists in-frame clones only, not all of them. Of about 2.4 million clones listed, approximately 94% are singletons. The sequenced sample was naive CD4+ T cells sorted from blood. Subset denoted: CD45RA+ positively selected. These TCRs come from a man aged 18 to 30 in good health.

The CDR3 sequence is CASSGQGYEQYF. The CDR3 DNA sequence: TGTGCCAGCAGTGGACAGGGCTACGAGCAGTACTTC. This chain connects TRBV27 to TRBJ2-7; 8 nucleotides match TRBD1. V gave up 5 bases and J gave up 3 bases; unmatched junction bases: 0. The CDR3 sequence is 12 residues long. Germline CDR1 MNHEY, CDR2 SMNVEV (reference sequence).

The genes are TRBV9 and TRBJ1-2; TRBD1 might be the D (6 bases). Germline V CDR1 and CDR2: SGDLS, YYNGEE. The CDR3 loop spans 15 amino acids. Trimming removed 4 bases from V and 0 bases from J, with 13 bases in between. The CDR3 sequence is CASSPRTVSNYGYTF. The CDR3 DNA reads as TGTGCCAGCAGCCCCCGGACAGTATCTAACTATGGCTACACCTTC. The variable domain in full, with the rest retrieved from reference TRBV9 and TRBJ1-2, is DSGVTQTPKHLITATGQRVTLRCSPRSGDLSVYWYQQSLDQGLQFLIQYYNGEERAKGNILERFSAQQFPDLHSELNLSSLELGDSALYFCASSPRTVSNYGYTFGSGTRLTVV.

CDR3 region: CASSARTGGERGYTF. In nucleotides, the CDR3 is TGTGCCAGCAGCGCCCGGACAGGGGGCGAGCGGGGCTACACCTTC. This chain links TRBV7-2 with TRBJ1-2; 11 bases are a match to TRBD1. The germline gives CDR1 SGHTA, CDR2 FQGNSA. Trimming at V came to 5 bases and at J to 8 bases, leaving 10 bases not matched to a gene. The CDR3 is 15 amino acids.

The rearrangement links TRBV6-6 to TRBJ2-3; D perhaps matches TRBD1 (5 bases). Trimming took off 8 bases at V and 3 bases at J, with 15 bases between the two ends. The CDR3 consists of 14 residues. Germline CDR1 MNHNY, CDR2 SVGAGI (reference sequence). The CDR3 DNA reads TGTGCCAGCCACCCAGGGCATTTGACAGATACGCAGTATTTT. It codes for CASHPGHLTDTQYF.

As to this clone: An end of the junction differs from the germline gene, which may be a read error. The chain uses TRBV12-5 and TRBJ1-3, with D possibly TRBD1 on 5 matching bases. The CDR3 covers 13 residues. Germline V lookup: CDR1 LGHNT, CDR2 FRNRAP. CDR3 protein: CASGNDSGNTVYF. In DNA, the CDR3 is TGTGCTAGTGGTAATGACAGTGGAAACACCGTATATTTT.

The chain joins TRBV19 to TRBJ2-6; no firm D call. The CDR3 loop spans 14 amino acids. CDR1 is LNHDA and CDR2 is SQIVND in the germline V gene (reference sequence). Trimming removed 7 bases from V and 0 bases from J, with 7 bases in between. The chain's CDR3 is CASTIFSGANVLTF. Here the CDR3 DNA reads TGTGCCAGTACTATCTTCTCTGGGGCCAACGTCCTGACTTTC.

This chain uses TRBV2 with TRBJ1-2, with D tentatively TRBD1 (6 bases). Looked up from germline, CDR1 is SNHLY and CDR2 is FYNNEI. The CDR3 is made up of 13 amino acids. Deletions cut 6 bases from V and 8 bases from J, with 16 bases between. The CDR3 sequence: CASSPSGAAGYTF. The CDR3 nucleotides are TGTGCCAGCAGCCCCTCGGGGGCCGCGGGCTACACCTTC.

This chain uses TRBV9 with TRBJ1-4; D unclear. From germline, CDR1 is SGDLS and CDR2 YYNGEE. The CDR3 has 14 amino acids. V was cut by 6 bases and J by 0 bases, with 9 bases left in between. CDR3 residues: CASTTGSTNEKLFF. In DNA form, the CDR3 reads TGTGCCAGCACGACGGGCTCAACTAATGAAAAACTGTTTTTT.

The J gene is TRBJ2-3, the V gene TRBV6-5; D gene unclear. The CDR3 has 15 residues. Germline CDR1 MNHEY, CDR2 SVGAGI. Trimming shortened V by 6 bases and J by 0 bases, and 13 bases separated the two germline ends. The CDR3 region is CASSPLFSSTDTQYF. The DNA of the CDR3 is TGTGCCAGCAGCCCTCTTTTTTCTAGCACAGATACGCAGTATTTT.

V is TRBV7-9 and J is TRBJ2-7, with TRBD1 matching over 9 bases. There are 16 residues in the CDR3. Germline-derived CDR1 and CDR2 are SEHNR and FQNEAQ (reference sequence). Trimming cost V 5 bases and J 2 bases; bases outside gene matches: 10. DNA of the CDR3: TGTGCCAGCAGCAAAAGACAGGGGGACGGACCCTACGAGCAGTACTTC. Its translation: CASSKRQGDGPYEQYF.

The genes are TRBV5-1 and TRBJ2-1, with D possibly matching TRBD2 (7 bases). Per the germline V gene, CDR1 is SGHRS and CDR2 is YFSETQ. V gave up 0 bases and J gave up 2 bases, with 9 bases separating them. The CDR3 length is 15 residues. In DNA form, the CDR3 reads TGCGCCAGCAGCTTGGTAGGGGGGGCCTACAATGAGCAGTTCTTC. Amino acids: CASSLVGGAYNEQFF.

This chain uses TRBV5-1 with TRBJ2-7; 9 bases align to TRBD2. CDR1 and CDR2 from the germline V gene are SGHRS and YFSETQ. The CDR3 consists of 15 residues. V gave up 0 bases and J gave up 7 bases; unmatched junction bases: 8. CDR3 in DNA: TGCGCCAGCAGCTTGGAAGGGCTAGCGGGGCATGAGCAGTACTTC. Protein product: CASSLEGLAGHEQYF.

The genes are TRBV10-3 and TRBJ2-7; D gene unclear. Per the germline V gene, CDR1 is ENHRY and CDR2 is SYGVKD. The length of the CDR3 is 14 residues. V was shortened by 11 bases and J by 3 bases, with 20 bases between the two germline ends. CDR3: CAAKADRSVYEQYF. DNA for the CDR3: TGTGCCGCCAAGGCCGATAGGAGTGTCTACGAGCAGTACTTC.

V usage is TRBV27 and J usage is TRBJ2-7, with TRBD1 as a possible D gene (5 bases). CDR1 and CDR2 from the germline V gene are MNHEY and SMNVEV (reference sequence). With 5 bases removed from V and 6 bases from J, the gap between germline ends came to 17 bases. The CDR3 has 14 amino acids. The CDR3 is CASSRTILAREQYF. As DNA, the CDR3 is TGTGCCAGCAGTAGGACAATTTTGGCTCGCGAGCAGTACTTC.

As concerns this clone: This specimen includes other DNA sequences encoding the same CDR3. The chain recombines TRBV11-2 with TRBJ1-5, with D possibly matching TRBD1 (6 bases). From germline, CDR1 is SGHAT and CDR2 FQNNGV. Trimming pared 4 bases from V and 0 bases from J, leaving 10 bases between. This CDR3 region has 15 residues. The CDR3 protein is CASSSGQYSNQPQHF. In nucleotides, the CDR3 is TGTGCCAGCAGCTCAGGACAGTATAGCAATCAGCCCCAGCATTTT.

On this clone itself: The same CDR3 can be traced to other DNA sequences in this sample. The chain recombines TRBV14 with TRBJ2-7; weak D call: TRBD1 (5 bases). This CDR3 has 16 residues. Trimming shortened V by 1 base and J by 0 bases, and 13 bases separated the two germline ends. The V gene's germline CDR1 is SGHDN and CDR2 FVKESK. CDR3 residues: CASSQVTGKSSYEQYF. The DNA of the CDR3 is TGTGCCAGCAGCCAAGTCACAGGAAAAAGCTCCTACGAGCAGTACTTC.

The V and J genes are TRBV9 and TRBJ2-4, with TRBD2 matching over 11 bases. The CDR3 sequence is 15 residues long. V trimming: 2 bases; J trimming: 7 bases; junction bases outside the gene matches: 5. Looked up from germline, CDR1 is SGDLS and CDR2 is YYNGEE. CDR3 sequence (DNA): TGTGCCAGCAGCGTGTTAGCGGGAGGGTTTAACATTCAGTACTTC. Translating it yields CASSVLAGGFNIQYF.

The chain links TRBV11-2 to TRBJ2-5, with TRBD2 as a possible D gene (5 bases). This CDR3 comprises 13 residues. Germline V CDR1 and CDR2: SGHAT, FQNNGV. V was cut by 8 bases and J by 1 base, with 11 bases left in between. The CDR3 is CASRGTIQETQYF. In nucleotides, the CDR3 is TGTGCCAGCCGGGGAACGATCCAAGAGACCCAGTACTTC. Looking up the rest from reference TRBV11-2 and TRBJ2-5 gives the full variable domain: EAGVAQSPRYKIIEKRQSVAFWCNPISGHATLYWYQQILGQGPKLLIQFQNNGVVDDSQLPKDRFSAERLKGVDSTLKIQPAKLEDSAVYLCASRGTIQETQYFGPGTRLLVL.

CDR3 amino acids: CASSQETVSNYGYTF. In DNA form, the CDR3 reads TGCGCCAGCAGCCAGGAGACAGTTAGTAACTATGGCTACACCTTC. The chain couples TRBV4-1 to TRBJ1-2; D may be TRBD1 (5 bases). The CDR3 loop spans 15 amino acids. V lost 3 bases and J 1 base, leaving 12 bases between the germline ends. The germline V gene encodes CDR1 MGHRA and CDR2 YSYEKL.

Concerning this clone itself: The sample contains more than one DNA sequence encoding this CDR3. The rearrangement joins TRBV6-4 to TRBJ2-7; 13 nucleotides match TRBD2. Trimming took 4 bases from V and 3 from J; bases not matched to a gene: 0. The CDR3 spans 14 residues. Germline CDR1 reads MRHNA; CDR2 reads SNTAGT. The CDR3 coding sequence is TGTGCCAGCAGTGGGACTAGCGGGAGCTACGAGCAGTACTTC. Protein product: CASSGTSGSYEQYF.